This TCR beta chain was captured by sequencing in a study of cytomegalovirus exposure and HLA in healthy donors. About the research overall: Prior work identified 117 million unique TCR beta sequences in 150 million to 200 million T cells.

Concerning this clone: Its antigen is unidentified.

PCR involved 60 Vbeta and 13 Jbeta primers. TCRdb's table, derived via immunoSEQ multiplex PCR, lists solely in-frame clones and lacks some. The sample yields a few hundred thousand clones, more than 60% seen once. General study results and limits: Investigators reported over 150 TCR beta chains as tied to cytomegalovirus.

The CDR3 is 16 residues long. In germline, CDR1 is LGHNT, CDR2 FRNRAP. V trimming: 4 bases; J trimming: 5 bases; junction bases outside the gene matches: 10. The sample taken for sequencing was PBMCs. The receptor was derived from a girl aged 2 to 10 in good health and CMV-seronegative. V and J are TRBV12-5 and TRBJ2-2; 7 bases map to TRBD1. The CDR3 DNA follows: TGTGCTAGTGGTTCATCTAGACAGGGCTGGACCGGGGAGCTGTTTTTT. It encodes CASGSSRQGWTGELFF.